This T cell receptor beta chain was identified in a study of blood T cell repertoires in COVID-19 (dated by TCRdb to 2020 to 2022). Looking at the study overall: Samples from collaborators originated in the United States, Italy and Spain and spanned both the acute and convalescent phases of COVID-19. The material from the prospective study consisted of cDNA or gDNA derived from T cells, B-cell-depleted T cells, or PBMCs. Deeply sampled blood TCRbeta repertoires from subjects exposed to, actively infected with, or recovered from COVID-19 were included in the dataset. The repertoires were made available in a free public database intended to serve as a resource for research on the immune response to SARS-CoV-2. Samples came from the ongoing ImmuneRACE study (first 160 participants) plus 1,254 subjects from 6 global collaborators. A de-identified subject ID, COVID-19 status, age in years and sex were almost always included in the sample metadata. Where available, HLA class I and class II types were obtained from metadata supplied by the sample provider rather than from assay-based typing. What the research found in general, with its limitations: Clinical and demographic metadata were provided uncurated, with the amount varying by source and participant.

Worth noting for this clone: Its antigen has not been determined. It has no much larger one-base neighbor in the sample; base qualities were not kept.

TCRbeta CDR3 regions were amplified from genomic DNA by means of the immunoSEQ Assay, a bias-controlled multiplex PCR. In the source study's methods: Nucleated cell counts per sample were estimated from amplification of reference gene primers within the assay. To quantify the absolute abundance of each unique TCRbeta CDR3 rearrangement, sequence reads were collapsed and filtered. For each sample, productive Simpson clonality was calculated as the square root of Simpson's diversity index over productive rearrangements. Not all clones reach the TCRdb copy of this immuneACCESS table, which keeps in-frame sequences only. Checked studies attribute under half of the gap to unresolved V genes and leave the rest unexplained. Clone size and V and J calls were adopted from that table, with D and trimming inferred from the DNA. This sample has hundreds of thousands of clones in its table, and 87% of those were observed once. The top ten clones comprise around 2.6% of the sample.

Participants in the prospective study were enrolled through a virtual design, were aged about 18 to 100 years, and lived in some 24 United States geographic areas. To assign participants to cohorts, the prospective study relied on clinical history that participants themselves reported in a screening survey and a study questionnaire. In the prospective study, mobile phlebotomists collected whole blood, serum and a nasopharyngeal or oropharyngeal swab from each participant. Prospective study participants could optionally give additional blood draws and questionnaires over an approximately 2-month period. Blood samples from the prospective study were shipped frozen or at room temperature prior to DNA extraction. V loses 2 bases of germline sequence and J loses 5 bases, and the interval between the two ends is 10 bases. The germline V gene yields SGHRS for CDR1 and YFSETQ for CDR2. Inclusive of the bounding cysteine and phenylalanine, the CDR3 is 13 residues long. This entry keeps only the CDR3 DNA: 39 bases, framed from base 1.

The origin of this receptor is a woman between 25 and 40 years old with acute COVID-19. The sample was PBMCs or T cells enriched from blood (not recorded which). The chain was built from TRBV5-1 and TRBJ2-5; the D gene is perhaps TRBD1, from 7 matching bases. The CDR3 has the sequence CASSLQGRETQYF. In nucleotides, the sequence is TGCGCCAGCAGCTTACAGGGGAGGGAGACCCAGTACTTC.